Following are 29 T cell receptor beta chains from one sample sequenced in a study of blood T cell repertoires in COVID-19. Clones were sequenced by immunoSEQ multiplex PCR, and TCRdb holds only the in-frame ones, with some missing. The sample contains about 250,000 clones, around 91% of which appear only once. Sample: PBMCs or T cells enriched from blood (not recorded which). The receptors originated from a woman between 18 and 30 years old who had recovered from COVID-19.

This chain uses TRBV19 with TRBJ2-5; 9 bases are a match to TRBD2. V was pared by 3 bases and J by 5 bases, with 7 bases of the junction left unmatched. CDR3 length equals 15 residues. Germline lookup yields CDR1 LNHDA and CDR2 SQIVND (reference sequence). The CDR3 DNA sequence: TGTGCCAGTAGTATGTGGCGGGGGGGCGACGAGACCCAGTACTTC. Its translation is CASSMWRGGDETQYF.

The chain couples TRBV29-1 to TRBJ2-2, with a weak D call TRBD1 (5 bases). The CDR3 runs to 12 residues. Trimming took off 5 bases at V and 4 bases at J, with 8 bases between the two ends. The germline V gene has CDR1 SQVTM and CDR2 ANQGSEA. As DNA, the CDR3 is TGCAGCGTTTCGACAGCCACCGGGGAGCTGTTTTTT. Protein: CSVSTATGELFF.

V usage is TRBV5-1 and J usage is TRBJ1-2; no firm D call. The CDR3 is 15 residues long. Germline V gene sequence: CDR1 SGHRS, CDR2 YFSETQ. Deletions cut 5 bases from V and 4 bases from J, with 18 bases between. The CDR3 sequence: CASRGGQTGSYGYTF. In DNA, the CDR3 is TGCGCCAGCAGAGGTGGCCAAACGGGGAGCTATGGCTACACCTTC.

V gene TRBV28 combines with J gene TRBJ1-3, with TRBD1 matching 9 bases. The ends lost 4 bases at V and 6 bases at J; junction bases unmatched: 7. This CDR3 is 15 amino acids long. Per germline, CDR1 MDHEN and CDR2 SYDVKM. CDR3 region: CASSSYGTGSNTIYF. In nucleotides, the CDR3 is TGTGCCAGCAGTTCCTACGGGACAGGGTCAAACACCATATATTTT.

The chain joins TRBV10-1 to TRBJ2-1; weak D call: TRBD1 (6 bases). V lost 5 bases and J lost 0, with 11 bases in between. The CDR3 totals 15 residues. Germline V gene lookup returns CDR1 WNHNN and CDR2 SYGVQD (reference sequence). The CDR3 DNA sequence: TGCGCCAGCAGTCCCCTACAGGGCTCCTACAATGAGCAGTTCTTC. Its protein is CASSPLQGSYNEQFF.

Turning to this clone: Other DNA sequences from this sample encode an identical CDR3 as well. The V gene is TRBV5-1, the J gene TRBJ1-1; 8 bases align to TRBD1. Germline trimming cut 2 bases from V and 3 bases from J; bases unmatched to any gene: 6. This CDR3 is 15 amino acids long. Looked up from germline, CDR1 is SGHRS and CDR2 is YFSETQ. The CDR3 bases are TGCGCCAGCAGCTTTTCGACAGGGGTGGACACTGAAGCTTTCTTT. Translated, it gives CASSFSTGVDTEAFF.

This chain joins TRBV6-5 and TRBJ1-5, with D perhaps TRBD1 (6 bases). V lost 2 bases and J lost 1, with 9 bases in between. The length of the CDR3 is 15 residues. CDR1 MNHEY and CDR2 SVGAGI come from the germline V gene. CDR3 region: CASSYDRRSNQPQHF. As DNA, the CDR3 is TGTGCCAGCAGTTACGACAGGAGGAGCAATCAGCCCCAGCATTTT.

The genes are TRBV7-9 and TRBJ1-5; TRBD1 matches 8 bases. J lost 0 bases, V lost 5 bases, and 9 bases had no gene match. Germline V CDR1 and CDR2: SEHNR, FQNEAQ (reference sequence). The CDR3 runs to 17 residues. The CDR3 coding sequence is TGTGCCAGCAGCACAACGACAGGGGATTTTAGCAATCAGCCCCAGCATTTT. It specifies CASSTTTGDFSNQPQHF.

The rearrangement uses TRBV9 and TRBJ1-2, with D possibly TRBD1 on 6 matching bases. V was pared by 2 bases and J by 9 bases, with 11 bases between. The germline V gene encodes CDR1 SGDLS and CDR2 YYNGEE. This CDR3 is built from 12 residues. The CDR3 bases are TGTGCCAGCAGCGTGGGCAGGGGACGCTACACCTTC. This gives the protein CASSVGRGRYTF.

The J gene is TRBJ1-1, the V gene TRBV30; maybe TRBD1 (6 bases). The CDR3 loop spans 14 amino acids. V dropped 0 bases and J dropped 1 base, with 9 bases sitting between them. Germline lookup yields CDR1 GTSNPN and CDR2 SVGIG (reference sequence). CDR3 DNA: TGTGCCTGGAGTGTTGGACAGACGAACACTGAAGCTTTCTTT. This sequence encodes CAWSVGQTNTEAFF.

V gene TRBV27 combines with J gene TRBJ1-1; TRBD1 might be the D (6 bases). The CDR3 is made up of 14 amino acids. Deletions cut 6 bases from V and 5 bases from J, with 16 bases between. Germline V gives CDR1 MNHEY, CDR2 SMNVEV (reference sequence). The CDR3 DNA is TGTGCCAGCAGGGAGGGGGGGTTTCGGACTGAAGCTTTCTTT. Translation gives CASREGGFRTEAFF.

The chain is built from TRBV7-9 and TRBJ1-2; 7 positions agree with TRBD1. Trimming took 5 bases from V and 6 from J; bases not matched to a gene: 12. The CDR3 is 15 residues long. CDR1 and CDR2 from the germline V gene are SEHNR and FQNEAQ (reference sequence). DNA of the CDR3: TGTGCCAGCAGCCCGAACTCAGGAGGGGGCGATGGCTACACCTTC. It is translated as CASSPNSGGGDGYTF.

In its sample, this clone was seen a few times. The same CDR3 also results from other DNA sequences found in this sample. The chain uses TRBV9 and TRBJ1-3; D perhaps matches TRBD1 (5 bases). V lost 4 bases to trimming and J lost 0 bases, with 11 bases between them. From germline, CDR1 is SGDLS and CDR2 YYNGEE. The CDR3 is 15 amino acids. DNA for the CDR3: TGTGCCAGCAGCCCCCAGGGTAACTCTGGAAACACCATATATTTT. It is translated as CASSPQGNSGNTIYF.

J is TRBJ2-2 and V is TRBV19; 12 positions match TRBD1. The V gene end was trimmed by 8 bases and the J gene end by 10 bases; junction bases not matched to a gene: 17. Germline CDR1 is LNHDA and CDR2 is SQIVND (reference sequence). The CDR3 length is 17 residues. The CDR3: CASVLRDRGPAVTELFF. The DNA for the CDR3 is TGTGCCAGTGTTCTCCGGGACAGGGGGCCGGCGGTCACGGAGCTGTTTTTT.

The gene calls are TRBV4-1 and TRBJ2-2; possibly TRBD2 for D (5 bases). Trimming took off 2 bases at V and 0 bases at J, with 13 bases between the two ends. Germline-derived CDR1 and CDR2 are MGHRA and YSYEKL. The CDR3 has 17 amino acids. The CDR3 region has the DNA TGCGCCAGCAGCCAAAACAGAGGGAAAGCGAACACCGGGGAGCTGTTTTTT. This encodes CASSQNRGKANTGELFF.

The chain carries TRBV6-4 and TRBJ2-2; D perhaps matches TRBD1 (6 bases). Germline V gene sequence: CDR1 MRHNA, CDR2 SNTAGT. Trimming pared 5 bases from V and 4 bases from J, leaving 8 bases between. The CDR3 loop spans 13 amino acids. The CDR3 nucleotides are TGTGCCAGCAGTCCGGACAGCACCGGGGAGCTGTTTTTT. Translating it yields CASSPDSTGELFF.

This clone appeared a single time. The chain carries TRBV5-1 and TRBJ1-4; 8 nucleotides match TRBD1. The germline V gene has CDR1 SGHRS and CDR2 YFSETQ. The CDR3 spans 19 residues. The junction had 13 bases not matched to a gene; V was cut back by 0 bases and J by 3 bases. CDR3 bases: TGCGCCAGCAGCTTGGTCCTAGGACAGGGCCTCAATCCTAATGAAAAACTGTTTTTT. Translated, it gives CASSLVLGQGLNPNEKLFF.

This clone was observed a single time. The chain combines TRBV4-1 with TRBJ1-5; maybe TRBD1 (5 bases). The germline V and J ends were trimmed by 1 base and 6 bases, with 13 bases remaining between them. Germline V CDR1 and CDR2: MGHRA, YSYEKL. The CDR3 runs 15 residues. DNA of the CDR3: TGCGCCAGCAGCCAAGTTCGGGGGGTAAGTCAGCCCCAGCATTTT. The encoded protein is CASSQVRGVSQPQHF.

The chain has TRBV28 and TRBJ2-5, with TRBD2 matching 8 bases. CDR1 is MDHEN and CDR2 is SYDVKM in the germline V gene. V was pared by 2 bases and J by 8 bases, with 10 bases of the junction left unmatched. This CDR3 is built from 15 residues. The CDR3 sequence: CASSLGAGAPPTQYF. The DNA for the CDR3 is TGTGCCAGCAGTTTAGGAGCGGGGGCCCCTCCAACCCAGTACTTC. Filled out from reference TRBV28 and TRBJ2-5, the complete variable domain reads DVKVTQSSRYLVKRTGEKVFLECVQDMDHENMFWYRQDPGLGLRLIYFSYDVKMKEKGDIPEGYSVSREKKERFSLILESASTNQTSMYLCASSLGAGAPPTQYFGPGTRLLVL.

This clone occurred once. CDR3 loop: CASGPSTDTQYF. CDR3 sequence (DNA): TGTGCCAGCGGCCCCAGCACAGATACGCAGTATTTT. The V and J genes are TRBV28 and TRBJ2-3; D call uncertain. Trimming left V 8 bases short and J 0 bases short, with 6 bases between. Germline CDR1 reads MDHEN; CDR2 reads SYDVKM. CDR3 length: 12 residues.

For this clone: Relative to the germline gene, one junction end is altered; a read error may explain this. The chain carries TRBV7-3 and TRBJ2-7; TRBD1 matches 7 bases. Germline values: CDR1 SGHTA, CDR2 FQGTGA. The CDR3 has 12 amino acids. CDR3: CASSSTDRWANF. CDR3 sequence (DNA): TGTGCCAGCAGCTCAACGGACAGGTGGGCCAACTTC.

V gene TRBV5-1 combines with J gene TRBJ2-5; possible D gene TRBD2, 5 bases. The CDR3 is 14 residues long. Per the germline V gene, CDR1 is SGHRS and CDR2 is YFSETQ. Trimming shortened V by 0 bases and J by 4 bases, and 10 bases separated the two germline ends. The CDR3: CASSLAGVGETQYF. The CDR3 bases are TGCGCCAGCAGCTTGGCCGGGGTAGGAGAGACCCAGTACTTC.

This clone has just a few counts. The J gene is TRBJ1-5, the V gene TRBV6-5, with unresolved D. Deletions cut 7 bases from V and 4 bases from J, with 11 bases between. Germline V gene lookup returns CDR1 MNHEY and CDR2 SVGAGI. The CDR3 consists of 13 residues. In DNA, the CDR3 is TGTGCCAGCACCTCCGGTAGAAATCAGCCCCAGCATTTT. Protein: CASTSGRNQPQHF.

The chain is built from TRBV5-1 and TRBJ2-5; D gene unclear. The CDR3 totals 15 residues. V was trimmed by 4 bases and J by 2 bases, leaving 15 bases between them. Germline lookup yields CDR1 SGHRS and CDR2 YFSETQ. Here the CDR3 DNA reads TGCGCCAGCAGCGTGTCCCCCGGTCCTCAAGAGACCCAGTACTTC. It specifies CASSVSPGPQETQYF.

The chain is built from TRBV29-1 and TRBJ1-2; possible D gene TRBD1, 6 bases. The germline V gene has CDR1 SQVTM and CDR2 ANQGSEA. The germline V and J ends were trimmed by 8 bases and 6 bases, with 13 bases remaining between them. The CDR3 has 11 residues. The CDR3 region has the DNA TGCAGCATGGGGGGGGCGGATGGCTACACCTTC. Translation: CSMGGADGYTF.

The V gene is TRBV11-3, the J gene TRBJ2-7; no clear D. Germline V CDR1 and CDR2: SGHNT, YENEEA. Trimming left V 5 bases short and J 2 bases short, with 16 bases between. CDR3 length: 15 residues. The CDR3 bases are TGTGCCAGCAGCAAAAGACAAACCTCGCCCTACGAGCAGTACTTC. It codes for CASSKRQTSPYEQYF.

This clone was picked up one time. This sequence joins TRBV28 and TRBJ1-3, with 7 bases fitting TRBD1. This CDR3 spans 16 amino acids. Unmatched junction bases numbered 8, after V lost 3 bases and J lost 3 bases. Germline CDR1 and CDR2: MDHEN and SYDVKM. CDR3 amino acids: CASSFPGGRRGNTIYF. CDR3 sequence (DNA): TGTGCCAGCAGTTTCCCAGGGGGTCGTCGTGGAAACACCATATATTTT. The whole variable domain, filled in from reference TRBV28 and TRBJ1-3, reads DVKVTQSSRYLVKRTGEKVFLECVQDMDHENMFWYRQDPGLGLRLIYFSYDVKMKEKGDIPEGYSVSREKKERFSLILESASTNQTSMYLCASSFPGGRRGNTIYFGEGSWLTVV.

This clone was detected once. The chain employs TRBV19 and TRBJ1-5; D is perhaps TRBD1 (6 bases). The CDR3 runs 15 residues. Trimming removed 7 bases from V and 7 bases from J, with 20 bases in between. Germline lookup yields CDR1 LNHDA and CDR2 SQIVND (reference sequence). The CDR3 region is CASTTRGGGVQPQHF. The DNA for the CDR3 is TGTGCCAGTACCACACGGGGAGGGGGGGTACAGCCCCAGCATTTT. Full variable domain (missing parts from reference TRBV19 and TRBJ1-5): DGGITQSPKYLFRKEGQNVTLSCEQNLNHDAMYWYRQDPGQGLRLIYYSQIVNDFQKGDIAEGYSVSREKKESFPLTVTSAQKNPTAFYLCASTTRGGGVQPQHFGDGTRLSIL.

This chain connects TRBV30 to TRBJ2-6, with D maybe TRBD1 (6 bases). Trimming removed 3 bases at V and 4 bases at J, with 19 bases between. Per germline, CDR1 GTSNPN and CDR2 SVGIG (reference sequence). The CDR3 sequence is 17 residues long. The CDR3: CAWSATGGDRGANVLTF. Here the CDR3 DNA reads TGTGCCTGGAGCGCGACAGGCGGCGACCGAGGGGCCAACGTCCTGACTTTC. Looking up the rest from reference TRBV30 and TRBJ2-6 gives the full variable domain: SQTIHQWPATLVQPVGSPLSLECTVEGTSNPNLYWYRQAAGRGLQLLFYSVGIGQISSEVPQNLSASRPQDRQFILSSKKLLLSDSGFYLCAWSATGGDRGANVLTFGAGSRLTVL.